One T cell receptor (beta chain) is described in this entry. Its antigen is as yet unknown. This entry comes from a study of cytomegalovirus exposure and HLA in healthy donors. Turning to the study itself: The approximately 120 validation repertoires were produced on the same platform as the approximately 670 repertoires of the first cohort. This was reported in a later analysis. The study's findings and limits: It was reported that the classifier diagnosed cytomegalovirus status with high specificity and sensitivity in both the original and validation cohorts. Cytomegalovirus association was listed for roughly 160 TCR beta chains.

Sequenced by immunoSEQ multiplex PCR; TCRdb stores in-frame clones only, minus some. The sample comprises hundreds of thousands of clones, roughly 91% of which are singletons, and 1.5% to 2.5% rests with the top ten. Donors were drawn from the approximately 120-subject validation cohort, separate from the roughly 670-subject first cohort. V lost 1 base, J lost 7 bases, and 10 bases lay in between. CDR3 length: 13 amino acids. Germline assignment: CDR1 SEHNR and CDR2 FQNEAQ (reference sequence). The TCR sequence derives from a woman in her late teens or twenties in good health and CMV-seropositive. Sequencing was done on a sample of PBMCs. V gene TRBV7-9 combines with J gene TRBJ1-1, with D unresolved. The DNA of the CDR3 is TGTGCCAGCAGCTTAGTAGGGAGCAATGAAGCTTTCTTT. This sequence encodes CASSLVGSNEAFF.